Listed below are T cell receptor beta chains from one sample, sequenced in a study of cytomegalovirus exposure and HLA in healthy donors. Repertoires were generated with immunoSEQ multiplex PCR, while TCRdb's copy carries only in-frame clones and drops some. Here the sample spans about 120,000 clones, over 75% being singletons. Sequenced material: PBMCs. These receptors were taken from a woman aged 18-29 years in good health and CMV-seropositive. Both conserved end residues are part of each CDR3. The order of the fields is J gene, clone size, V gene, D gene, CDR3 protein, CDR3 DNA. D genes are given only for firm matches. Clone size is not always given. Where it is, it says once, few, many or a class for expanded clones.

>TRBJ2-7|NA|TRBV5-4|TRBD1
CASSLKGASYEQYF
TGTGCCAGCAGCTTGAAGGGGGCCTCCTACGAGCAGTACTTC
>TRBJ1-1|NA|TRBV11-3|TRBD1
CASSPLGARGPNTEAFF
TGTGCCAGCAGTCCCCTTGGGGCGAGGGGGCCGAACACTGAAGCTTTCTTT
>TRBJ2-1|NA|TRBV19|TRBD2
CASSLSGRRNEQFF
TGTGCCAGTAGTCTTAGCGGGAGGAGGAATGAGCAGTTCTTC
>TRBJ1-1|NA|TRBV18|NA
CASSPQGNTEAFF
TGTGCCAGCTCACCCCAGGGGAACACTGAAGCTTTCTTT
>TRBJ2-3|NA|TRBV4-2|NA
CASSQGAVRGGTDTQYF
TGTGCCAGCAGCCAAGGGGCGGTCAGGGGGGGCACAGATACGCAGTATTTT
>TRBJ2-7|NA|TRBV6-5|NA
CASKGGGYEQYF
TGTGCCAGCAAAGGGGGTGGCTACGAGCAGTACTTC
>TRBJ2-7|NA|TRBV11-2|TRBD1
CASSLGTGNYEQYF
TGTGCCAGCAGCTTGGGGACAGGGAACTACGAGCAGTACTTC
>TRBJ1-4|NA|TRBV18|TRBD1
CASSPRTGQGALTNEKLFF
TGTGCCAGCTCACCACGCACAGGACAGGGGGCTTTAACTAATGAAAAACTGTTTTTT
>TRBJ2-7|NA|TRBV27|TRBD2
CASSSYSGSGGEQYF
TGTGCCAGCAGTTCCTATAGCGGGAGCGGGGGCGAGCAGTACTTC
>TRBJ2-3|NA|TRBV11-3|TRBD2
CASSPGLALTDTQYF
TGTGCCAGCAGCCCTGGACTAGCACTGACAGATACGCAGTATTTT
>TRBJ2-3|NA|TRBV6-6|NA
CASSYLDTQYF
TGTGCCAGCAGTTACCTGGATACGCAGTATTTT
>TRBJ1-5|NA|TRBV18|NA
CASSPRGGNQPQHF
TGTGCCAGCTCACCGCGAGGTGGCAATCAGCCCCAGCATTTT
>TRBJ1-2|NA|TRBV6-6|NA
CASRPSGKTDYGYTF
TGTGCCAGCCGGCCCTCAGGGAAGACTGACTATGGCTACACCTTC
>TRBJ2-7|NA|TRBV7-6|TRBD1
CASSSGQGGEQYF
TGTGCCAGCAGTTCAGGACAGGGCGGCGAGCAGTACTTC
>TRBJ1-1|NA|TRBV6-5|TRBD1
CASTADRAGTEAFF
TGTGCCAGCACCGCCGACAGGGCGGGCACTGAAGCTTTCTTT
>TRBJ1-1|NA|TRBV27|NA
CASKTDMNTEAFF
TGTGCCAGCAAGACAGACATGAACACTGAAGCTTTCTTT
>TRBJ2-2|NA|TRBV2|NA
CASSETRGGTGELFF
TGTGCCAGCAGTGAGACGAGGGGGGGGACCGGGGAGCTGTTTTTT
>TRBJ2-7|NA|TRBV30|TRBD1
CAWSPDRAFRYEQYF
TGTGCCTGGAGTCCCGACAGGGCCTTTAGGTACGAGCAGTACTTC
>TRBJ2-7|NA|TRBV6-1|NA
CASSATASEQYF
TGTGCCAGCAGTGCGACGGCTAGCGAGCAGTACTTC
>TRBJ1-5|NA|TRBV20-1|NA
CSARDRDLQHF
TGCAGTGCTAGAGATCGGGATCTACAGCATTTT
>TRBJ2-2|NA|TRBV5-4|TRBD1
CASTPGPGGNTGELFF
TGTGCCAGCACCCCTGGCCCAGGGGGGAACACCGGGGAGCTGTTTTTT
>TRBJ2-7|NA|TRBV7-2|TRBD1
CASSLYATGRGRSSYEQYF
TGTGCCAGCAGCTTATATGCGACGGGAAGGGGGCGTTCATCCTACGAGCAGTACTTC
>TRBJ2-3|NA|TRBV11-1|NA
CASSLRDTQYF
TGTGCCAGCAGCCTCAGGGATACGCAGTATTTT
>TRBJ1-1|NA|TRBV27|TRBD1
CASQIGGQDTEAFF
TGTGCCAGCCAAATTGGGGGACAGGACACTGAAGCTTTCTTT
>TRBJ2-7|NA|TRBV5-1|TRBD1
CASSLGQGFSYEQYF
TGCGCCAGCAGCTTGGGACAGGGATTCTCCTACGAGCAGTACTTC
>TRBJ1-4|NA|TRBV6-6|TRBD1
CASSYSGGGAGEKLFF
TGTGCCAGCAGTTACTCCGGAGGGGGCGCGGGTGAAAAACTGTTTTTT
>TRBJ2-5|NA|TRBV11-1|TRBD1
CASSLEQGVAETQYF
TGTGCCAGCAGCTTAGAGCAGGGGGTCGCAGAGACCCAGTACTTC
>TRBJ1-3|NA|TRBV9|TRBD1
CASSIQGATGNTIYF
TGTGCCAGCAGCATTCAGGGGGCGACTGGAAACACCATATATTTT
>TRBJ2-5|NA|TRBV7-8|NA
CASSLVGRGGQETQYF
TGTGCCAGCAGCTTAGTAGGCCGAGGAGGTCAAGAGACCCAGTACTTC
>TRBJ2-1|NA|TRBV11-2|TRBD2
CASSLLAGVYNEQFF
TGTGCCAGCAGCTTACTAGCGGGGGTTTACAATGAGCAGTTCTTC
>TRBJ1-5|NA|TRBV6-5|TRBD1
CASSWDSSSNQPQHF
TGTGCCAGCAGTTGGGACAGTTCTAGCAATCAGCCCCAGCATTTT
>TRBJ1-2|NA|TRBV11-2|NA
CASTRHGNSFYGYTF
TGTGCCAGCACCCGACACGGCAACTCCTTCTATGGCTACACCTTC
>TRBJ1-5|once|TRBV19|NA
CASSPLEYSNQPQHF
TGTGCCAGTAGTCCTTTGGAGTATAGCAATCAGCCCCAGCATTTT
>TRBJ1-4|NA|TRBV7-2|NA
CASSLGRDEKLFF
TGTGCCAGCAGCCTGGGGCGTGATGAAAAACTGTTTTTT
>TRBJ1-2|NA|TRBV11-3|NA
CASSLNNVPAGGYTF
TGTGCCAGCAGCTTAAATAACGTCCCGGCGGGTGGCTACACCTTC